A single sample gave rise to the 2 T cell receptor beta chains below, sequenced in a study of blood T cells in healthy people across ages. Combining a sample-barcoded 5' primer with a J-beta primer mix, a second PCR ran for roughly 7 to 11 cycles. TCRdb itself ran the 5' RACE reads through MiXCR, one entry per CDR3 protein. The repertoire consists of hundreds of thousands of distinct CDR3 sequences, with around 45% occurring once and the leading ten covering 30% to 40%. The sample taken for sequencing was blood. These receptors all come from a woman aged 60 to 75 in good health.

Comments on this clonotype: Since a far larger clone is one base different, this is likely a read error. CDR3 amino acids: CACSLDYEQYF. The CDR3 DNA follows: TGTGCCTGCAGCTTAGACTACGAGCAGTACTTC. This sequence joins TRBV7-9 and TRBJ2-4, with unresolved D. The end of the DNA fits TRBJ2-7 better, so the J call may be wrong. This CDR3 has 11 residues. The germline V gene has CDR1 SEHNR and CDR2 FQNEAQ (reference sequence).

The rearrangement joins TRBV5-5 to TRBJ2-1; TRBD2 matches 7 bases. Losses at the gene ends were 7 bases for V and 6 bases for J; bases not matched to a gene: 10. Per the germline V gene, CDR1 is SGHKS and CDR2 is YYEKEE (reference sequence). The CDR3 has 14 residues. CDR3 amino acids: CASGGTTLGNEQFF. CDR3 bases: TGTGCCAGCGGGGGGACTACCCTGGGCAATGAGCAGTTCTTC.